This T cell receptor beta chain is drawn from a study of regulatory T cells in long-lasting Graves disease. Relying on iRepertoire HTBI primers and Arm-PCR of CDR3 regions, the team built TCR beta libraries. TCRdb reanalysed the multiplex PCR reads using MiXCR and keeps one entry per CDR3 protein. The sample consists of hundreds of thousands of distinct CDR3 sequences, over 15% of them appearing once. Germline CDR1 reads SQVTM; CDR2 reads ANQGSEA. V lost 4 bases to trimming and J lost 4 bases; unmatched junction nucleotides: 2. The CDR3 runs 14 residues. Time point: newly diagnosed GD, antithyroid drugs for less than 3 months. Scientists built the TCR library using RNA that was extracted from PBMCs. Separately, the same data were catalogued under a study of T cells in Graves' hyperthyroidism and ophthalmopathy.

This receptor was identified in a woman aged 30 to 39 with Graves disease. The chain uses TRBV29-1 and TRBJ2-1; 12 bases match TRBD2. The specimen was peripheral blood mononuclear cells (PBMCs), collected at new diagnosis, from a patient treated with antithyroid drugs. The CDR3: CSVVLAGGYNEQFF. CDR3 bases: TGCAGCGTTGTACTAGCGGGGGGTTACAATGAGCAGTTCTTC.